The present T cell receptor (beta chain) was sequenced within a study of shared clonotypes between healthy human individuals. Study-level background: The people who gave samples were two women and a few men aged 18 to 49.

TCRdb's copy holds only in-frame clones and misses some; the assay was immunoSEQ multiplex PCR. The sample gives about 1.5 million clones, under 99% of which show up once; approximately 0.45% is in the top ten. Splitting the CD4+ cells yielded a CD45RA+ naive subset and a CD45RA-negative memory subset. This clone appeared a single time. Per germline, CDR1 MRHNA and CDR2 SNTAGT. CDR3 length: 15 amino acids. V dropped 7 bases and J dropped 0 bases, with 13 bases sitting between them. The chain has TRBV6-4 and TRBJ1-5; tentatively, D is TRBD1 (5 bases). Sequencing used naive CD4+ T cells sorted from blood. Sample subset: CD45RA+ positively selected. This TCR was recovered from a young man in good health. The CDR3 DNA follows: TGTGCCAGCATCGTACAGGAGGTTAGCAATCAGCCCCAGCATTTT. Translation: CASIVQEVSNQPQHF.